This T cell receptor beta chain was sequenced during a study of blood T cell repertoires in COVID-19. For the study at large: The samples span acute and convalescent COVID-19 from the United States, Italy and Spain. T cells, B-cell-depleted T cells, or PBMCs supplied cDNA or gDNA.

Original processing notes: Nucleated cell number was recorded as an estimate derived from reference gene primer amplification. Clones were sequenced by immunoSEQ multiplex PCR, and TCRdb holds only the in-frame ones, with some missing. V and J calls and clone size are copied from that table; D and trimming were computed from the DNA. The sample lists fewer than 200,000 clones, around 83% occurring once. CDR3 length: 17 amino acids. Germline lookup yields CDR1 MDHEN and CDR2 SYDVKM. Losses at the gene ends were 7 bases for V and 4 bases for J; bases not matched to a gene: 14. This receptor was obtained from a woman in her seventies who had recovered from COVID-19. Sequenced input: peripheral blood. The chain employs TRBV28 and TRBJ2-2; 8 bases map to TRBD2. Here the CDR3 DNA reads TGTGCCAGCAACCCTCTCGGGAGGGGTACGGTCACCGGGGAGCTGTTTTTT. Amino acids: CASNPLGRGTVTGELFF.